This TCR beta chain was sequenced during a study of cytomegalovirus exposure and HLA in healthy donors. Across the study: From some 180 million T cells, an earlier analysis saw 120 million or so unique TCR beta sequences. Within the Caucasian-associated ancestry cluster were 81% of the 398 genotyped donors.

It was with 60 Vbeta and 13 Jbeta primers that the PCR ran. Method: immunoSEQ multiplex PCR; TCRdb's copy keeps in-frame clones and lacks some. The sample includes 65,000 to 90,000 clones, 65% to 80% of them seen just once. This clone was seen once. Its antigen is not known. CDR3 length: 14 amino acids. V was pared by 5 bases and J by 7 bases, with 9 bases of the junction left unmatched. CDR1 is SEHNR and CDR2 is FQNEAQ in the germline V gene (reference sequence). Study-level points and caveats: The study put 150 or so TCR beta chains on its list as cytomegalovirus-associated. TCR beta V- and J-gene trimming was later associated with a missense DCLRE1C variant.

The sequenced sample consisted of PBMCs. This receptor was obtained from a man aged 70 or older in good health and CMV-seronegative. This sequence joins TRBV7-9 and TRBJ1-2; TRBD1 aligns across 8 bases. This CDR3 reads CASSQQGVDGGYTF. The CDR3 nucleotides are TGTGCCAGCAGCCAACAGGGGGTGGATGGTGGCTACACCTTC. Full variable domain (missing parts from reference TRBV7-9 and TRBJ1-2): DTGVSQNPRHKITKRGQNVTFRCDPISEHNRLYWYRQTLGQGPEFLTYFQNEAQLEKSRLLSDRFSAERPKGSFSTLEIQRTEQGDSAMYLCASSQQGVDGGYTFGSGTRLTVV.